The present entry profiles one T cell receptor beta chain with its context. This record comes from a study of blood T cell repertoires in COVID-19. Study in general: The samples span acute and convalescent COVID-19 from the United States, Italy and Spain. T cells, B-cell-depleted T cells, or PBMCs supplied cDNA or gDNA.

CDR1 SEHNR and CDR2 FQNEAQ come from the germline V gene (reference sequence). The CDR3 loop spans 15 amino acids. V lost 1 base to trimming and J lost 2 bases, with 9 bases between them. Per the authors' pipeline: The assay estimated nucleated cells by amplifying reference gene primers. TCRdb keeps only in-frame clones here, not all; method: immunoSEQ multiplex PCR. The DNA was the basis for D and trimming; V, J and clone size are from that table. The data hold approximately 250,000 clones, with roughly 85% observed a single time. The TCR originated in a man between 25 and 39 years old who had recovered from COVID-19. The genes are TRBV7-9 and TRBJ1-3; TRBD1 might be the D (6 bases). The sequencing sample was made of peripheral blood. The CDR3 coding sequence is TGTGCCAGCAGCTTAGGTGGACAGACTGGAAACACCATATATTTT. Translation gives CASSLGGQTGNTIYF.